These T cell receptor beta chains were read from a single sample in a study of blood T cell repertoires in COVID-19. Profiled with immunoSEQ multiplex PCR; TCRdb holds only in-frame clones, not every one. This sample yields some 65,000 clones, of which about 85% are seen a single time; 2.5% to 3% belongs to the top ten. Sequencing was done on a sample of peripheral blood. The receptors derive from a man older than 75 with acute or convalescent COVID-19. Both conserved end residues are part of each CDR3. Fields, in order: J gene, D gene, clone size, V gene, CDR3 DNA, CDR3 protein. The D gene is left open where the match is weak. Where a row states a size, it is once, few, many or the class of an expanded clone; other rows omit it.

j_call: TRBJ2-3; d_call: TRBD1; clone_size: NA; v_call: TRBV19; cdr3_nt: TGTGCCAGTAGTATAGGAGGACAGGGCGCAAGGGATACGCAGTATTTT; cdr3_aa: CASSIGGQGARDTQYF
j_call: TRBJ1-1; d_call: NA; clone_size: NA; v_call: TRBV12-5; cdr3_nt: TGTGCTAGTGGTACGGACAGGAACACTGAAGCTTTCTTT; cdr3_aa: CASGTDRNTEAFF
j_call: TRBJ1-6; d_call: TRBD1; clone_size: NA; v_call: TRBV10-3; cdr3_nt: TGTGCCATCAGTGAGTCCGCCGGGACAGGGGGTTCACCCCTCCACTTT; cdr3_aa: CAISESAGTGGSPLHF
j_call: TRBJ1-2; d_call: TRBD1; clone_size: NA; v_call: TRBV5-1; cdr3_nt: TGCGCCAGCAGCCCGGGGGACAGGGGAGCTAACTATGGCTACACCTTC; cdr3_aa: CASSPGDRGANYGYTF
j_call: TRBJ2-2; d_call: NA; clone_size: NA; v_call: TRBV24-1; cdr3_nt: TGTGCCACCGGGCACCACAACGGGGGATCGGAGCTGTTTTTT; cdr3_aa: CATGHHNGGSELFF
j_call: TRBJ2-3; d_call: TRBD2; clone_size: once; v_call: TRBV5-1; cdr3_nt: TGCGCCAGCAGCTTGAGGGCCGGGACTAGCGGGCTAAATACGCAGTATTTT; cdr3_aa: CASSLRAGTSGLNTQYF
j_call: TRBJ2-7; d_call: TRBD1; clone_size: NA; v_call: TRBV3-1/TRBV3-2; cdr3_nt: TGTGCCAGCAGCCCAGCCCGGACAGGGTACGAGCAGTACTTC; cdr3_aa: CASSPARTGYEQYF
j_call: TRBJ1-2; d_call: TRBD1; clone_size: NA; v_call: TRBV11-2; cdr3_nt: TGTGCCAGCAGCTTGCCCGGGACAGGGGGTATTGGCTACACCTTC; cdr3_aa: CASSLPGTGGIGYTF
j_call: TRBJ2-5; d_call: TRBD2; clone_size: NA; v_call: TRBV14; cdr3_nt: TGTGCCAGCAGCATACGACACGGCGCGACTAGCGGGAGACAAGAGACCCAGTACTTC; cdr3_aa: CASSIRHGATSGRQETQYF
j_call: TRBJ2-5; d_call: NA; clone_size: NA; v_call: TRBV29-1; cdr3_nt: TGCAGCGTTGAAGTCAGGCGAGAAGAGACCCAGTACTTC; cdr3_aa: CSVEVRREETQYF
j_call: TRBJ1-1; d_call: NA; clone_size: NA; v_call: TRBV2; cdr3_nt: TGTGCCAGCAGTGCAGGGTTGAACACTGAAGCTTTCTTT; cdr3_aa: CASSAGLNTEAFF
j_call: TRBJ2-7; d_call: TRBD2; clone_size: NA; v_call: TRBV3-1/TRBV3-2; cdr3_nt: TGTGCCAGCAGCCAACCGGCGGGAGGTTCCCGCGAGCAGTACTTC; cdr3_aa: CASSQPAGGSREQYF
j_call: TRBJ2-5; d_call: TRBD2; clone_size: NA; v_call: TRBV29-1; cdr3_nt: TGCAGCGTCGTCAGGACTAGCGGATACCAAGAGACCCAGTACTTC; cdr3_aa: CSVVRTSGYQETQYF
j_call: TRBJ2-3; d_call: TRBD2; clone_size: NA; v_call: TRBV24-1; cdr3_nt: TGTGCCACCAGTGATTTTCACAGGACTAGCGGCACAGATACGCAGTATTTT; cdr3_aa: CATSDFHRTSGTDTQYF
j_call: TRBJ2-7; d_call: TRBD2; clone_size: NA; v_call: TRBV19; cdr3_nt: TGTGCCAGTAGTATAGACGGGACTAGCTTTCAGAGGACCTACGAGCAGTACTTC; cdr3_aa: CASSIDGTSFQRTYEQYF
j_call: TRBJ1-5; d_call: TRBD1; clone_size: NA; v_call: TRBV3-1/TRBV3-2; cdr3_nt: TGTGCCAGCAGCCAAGATGCGACAGGGGCCCAGCCCCAGCATTTT; cdr3_aa: CASSQDATGAQPQHF
j_call: TRBJ1-5; d_call: TRBD1; clone_size: NA; v_call: TRBV12-3/TRBV12-4; cdr3_nt: TGTGCCAGCAGACCAGGGGGCACCCAGCCCCAGCATTTT; cdr3_aa: CASRPGGTQPQHF
j_call: TRBJ1-6; d_call: TRBD1; clone_size: NA; v_call: TRBV6-4; cdr3_nt: TGTGCCAGCAGTGTCGCAGGGGGTTCTTCACCCCTCCACTTT; cdr3_aa: CASSVAGGSSPLHF
j_call: TRBJ2-3; d_call: NA; clone_size: NA; v_call: TRBV18; cdr3_nt: TGTGCCAGCTCTCGGACAGACCTTGGCCCAGATACGCAGTATTTT; cdr3_aa: CASSRTDLGPDTQYF
j_call: TRBJ1-2; d_call: NA; clone_size: NA; v_call: TRBV6-5; cdr3_nt: TGTGCCAGCAGTACAGCTCCTTATGGCTACACCTTC; cdr3_aa: CASSTAPYGYTF
j_call: TRBJ2-5; d_call: NA; clone_size: once; v_call: TRBV12-5; cdr3_nt: TGTGCTAGTGGCTCGACGGGGTACCAAGAGACCCAGTACTTC; cdr3_aa: CASGSTGYQETQYF
j_call: TRBJ2-2; d_call: TRBD1; clone_size: NA; v_call: TRBV7-9; cdr3_nt: TGTGCCAGCGCCAAGGGACAGACGAACACCGGGGAGCTGTTTTTT; cdr3_aa: CASAKGQTNTGELFF
j_call: TRBJ1-6; d_call: NA; clone_size: NA; v_call: TRBV4-1; cdr3_nt: TGCGCCAGCAGCCCGTTCCGGGGAATAGCACCCCTCCACTTT; cdr3_aa: CASSPFRGIAPLHF
j_call: TRBJ2-7; d_call: NA; clone_size: NA; v_call: TRBV3-1/TRBV3-2; cdr3_nt: TGTGCCAGCAGCCAAGACAGGGCCCGTCACTTCTACGAGCAGTACTTC; cdr3_aa: CASSQDRARHFYEQYF
j_call: TRBJ1-5; d_call: NA; clone_size: NA; v_call: TRBV5-5; cdr3_nt: TGTGCCAGCAGCTTGGCCCTTGACTTGAGGTTTAGCAATCAGCCCCAGCATTTT; cdr3_aa: CASSLALDLRFSNQPQHF
j_call: TRBJ1-3; d_call: TRBD1; clone_size: NA; v_call: TRBV11-3; cdr3_nt: TGTGCCAGCAGCTTAGAGACAGGGCGACCTGGAAACACCATATATTTT; cdr3_aa: CASSLETGRPGNTIYF
j_call: TRBJ2-7; d_call: NA; clone_size: NA; v_call: TRBV13; cdr3_nt: TGTGCCAGCAGCTCCCAGGGGATGTTCCACGAGCAGTACTTC; cdr3_aa: CASSSQGMFHEQYF
j_call: TRBJ2-1; d_call: NA; clone_size: NA; v_call: TRBV7-8; cdr3_nt: TGTGCCAGCAGCTTAAACGGGGGGCAGCAGTTCTTC; cdr3_aa: CASSLNGGQQFF
j_call: TRBJ2-1; d_call: TRBD2; clone_size: NA; v_call: TRBV6-5; cdr3_nt: TGTGCCAGCAGTCAAAGGACTAGCGGCTACAATGAGCAGTTCTTC; cdr3_aa: CASSQRTSGYNEQFF
j_call: TRBJ1-2; d_call: TRBD1; clone_size: NA; v_call: TRBV30; cdr3_nt: TGTGCCGGTCCAGGGGGCGCGCGCTACACCTTC; cdr3_aa: CAGPGGARYTF
j_call: TRBJ2-2; d_call: NA; clone_size: NA; v_call: TRBV6-2/TRBV6-3; cdr3_nt: TGTGCCAGCAGTTACTCTGCTGGGAGGCTGACGAACACCGGGGAGCTGTTTTTT; cdr3_aa: CASSYSAGRLTNTGELFF
j_call: TRBJ1-1; d_call: NA; clone_size: NA; v_call: TRBV10-2; cdr3_nt: TGCGCCAGCAGTATAGAGATGGAGACTGAAGCTTTCTTT; cdr3_aa: CASSIEMETEAFF
j_call: TRBJ2-1; d_call: TRBD1; clone_size: NA; v_call: TRBV28; cdr3_nt: TGTGCCAGCAGTTTAACCGGACAGGGGGCTTACAATGAGCAGTTCTTC; cdr3_aa: CASSLTGQGAYNEQFF
j_call: TRBJ1-6; d_call: NA; clone_size: few; v_call: TRBV14; cdr3_nt: TGTGCCAGCAGCCACCGGGCGGGGAGCTCGGGTAATTCACCCCTCCACTTT; cdr3_aa: CASSHRAGSSGNSPLHF
j_call: TRBJ2-1; d_call: TRBD2; clone_size: NA; v_call: TRBV5-1; cdr3_nt: TGCGCCAGCAGCTCCTTGGCCGGGACTAGCTTGCAGTTCTTC; cdr3_aa: CASSSLAGTSLQFF
j_call: TRBJ1-1; d_call: TRBD1; clone_size: NA; v_call: TRBV19; cdr3_nt: TGTGCCAGTAGTAGAAACAGGGGGCTTTGGACTGAAGCTTTCTTT; cdr3_aa: CASSRNRGLWTEAFF
j_call: TRBJ2-2; d_call: NA; clone_size: NA; v_call: TRBV6-6; cdr3_nt: TGTGCCAGCAGTTACGCTCCGGGAACCGGGGAGCTGTTTTTT; cdr3_aa: CASSYAPGTGELFF
j_call: TRBJ2-7; d_call: TRBD1; clone_size: NA; v_call: TRBV10-3; cdr3_nt: TGTGCCATCAGTGGGACAGGGAACGAGCAGTACTTC; cdr3_aa: CAISGTGNEQYF
j_call: TRBJ2-7; d_call: NA; clone_size: NA; v_call: TRBV12-1; cdr3_nt: TGTGCCAGCAGCTGCCAAGTAAACCGGGACAGATCGTACGAGCAGTACTTC; cdr3_aa: CASSCQVNRDRSYEQYF
j_call: TRBJ1-2; d_call: TRBD1; clone_size: NA; v_call: TRBV18; cdr3_nt: TGTGCCAGCTCACCTCAACAAGGACAGGGAGGCTATGGCTACACCTTC; cdr3_aa: CASSPQQGQGGYGYTF
j_call: TRBJ1-1; d_call: NA; clone_size: NA; v_call: TRBV6-2/TRBV6-3; cdr3_nt: TGTGCCAGCAGTTACCGAGGGATCAACACTGAAGCTTTCTTT; cdr3_aa: CASSYRGINTEAFF
j_call: TRBJ2-1; d_call: NA; clone_size: NA; v_call: TRBV5-1; cdr3_nt: TGCGCCAGCAGCTTGGACCTAGCTCGGGAAGAGCAGTTCTTC; cdr3_aa: CASSLDLAREEQFF
j_call: TRBJ2-3; d_call: TRBD2; clone_size: NA; v_call: TRBV6-2/TRBV6-3; cdr3_nt: TGTGCCAGCAGTTACTCTTCCGGGACTACGCCGCAGTATTTT; cdr3_aa: CASSYSSGTTPQYF
j_call: TRBJ1-6; d_call: NA; clone_size: NA; v_call: TRBV2; cdr3_nt: TGTGCCAGCAGTGTCCGTTCCACCGGTTCACCCCTCCACTTT; cdr3_aa: CASSVRSTGSPLHF
j_call: TRBJ2-3; d_call: TRBD2; clone_size: NA; v_call: TRBV7-2; cdr3_nt: TGTGCCAGCAGCTTCGCTAGCGGGAGGGGGGCCACAGATACGCAGTATTTT; cdr3_aa: CASSFASGRGATDTQYF
j_call: TRBJ2-2; d_call: TRBD2; clone_size: NA; v_call: TRBV10-2; cdr3_nt: TGCGCCACCGGGACTAGCGGGACCGACGGGGAGCTGTTTTTT; cdr3_aa: CATGTSGTDGELFF
j_call: TRBJ2-1; d_call: TRBD2; clone_size: NA; v_call: TRBV7-9; cdr3_nt: TGTGCCAGCAGCTCAACTAGCGGGCTATACAATGAGCAGTTCTTC; cdr3_aa: CASSSTSGLYNEQFF
j_call: TRBJ1-1; d_call: NA; clone_size: NA; v_call: TRBV21-1; cdr3_nt: TGTGCCAGCAGCACGGTCAGGGGGAACACTGAAGCTTTCTTT; cdr3_aa: CASSTVRGNTEAFF
j_call: TRBJ2-1; d_call: TRBD2; clone_size: NA; v_call: TRBV5-1; cdr3_nt: TGCGCCAGCAGCATCGATGGGACTAGCGTTCCCCTTCATGAGCAGTTCTTC; cdr3_aa: CASSIDGTSVPLHEQFF
j_call: TRBJ1-2; d_call: TRBD1; clone_size: NA; v_call: TRBV5-4; cdr3_nt: TGTGCCAGCAGCCACATATCGGACAGGGGCTATGGCTACACCTTC; cdr3_aa: CASSHISDRGYGYTF
j_call: TRBJ2-5; d_call: TRBD2; clone_size: once; v_call: TRBV5-1; cdr3_nt: TGCGCCAGCAGCTGGCTGACTAGCGGGAGGGAAGAGACCCAGTACTTC; cdr3_aa: CASSWLTSGREETQYF
j_call: TRBJ1-1; d_call: NA; clone_size: few; v_call: TRBV10-3; cdr3_nt: TGTGCCATCAGACGGGAGGGTTTCACTGAAGCTTTCTTT; cdr3_aa: CAIRREGFTEAFF
j_call: TRBJ2-3; d_call: TRBD2; clone_size: NA; v_call: TRBV9; cdr3_nt: TGTGCCAGCAGCGCTAGCGGGGGGGGCTTGGATACGCAGTATTTT; cdr3_aa: CASSASGGGLDTQYF
j_call: TRBJ2-7; d_call: NA; clone_size: few; v_call: TRBV27; cdr3_nt: TGTGCCAGCAGTCCTGGACTGGACTACGAGCAGTACTTC; cdr3_aa: CASSPGLDYEQYF
j_call: TRBJ1-5; d_call: NA; clone_size: NA; v_call: TRBV19; cdr3_nt: TGTGCCAGTAGTACAACGGGTAATAGCAATCAGCCCCAGCATTTT; cdr3_aa: CASSTTGNSNQPQHF